A selection of T cell receptor beta chains follows, all from one sample in a study of cytotoxic CD8 clonotypes in ibrutinib-treated CLL. Libraries were prepared by immunoSEQ multiplex PCR; TCRdb keeps only in-frame clonotypes and omits some of them. The sample lists about 140,000 clones; approximately 90% were seen once. This specimen was PBMCs, taken after 12 months of ibrutinib treatment. Receptors were obtained from a human donor with chronic lymphocytic leukemia. Each CDR3 is given with its conserved first and last residue. The order of the fields is CDR3 protein, CDR3 DNA, clone size, J gene, D gene, V gene. A D gene is named only where the DNA matches it firmly. Not all rows give a size; the values are once, few, many and, for expanded clones, a class.

CDR3: CASSWGLAEQFF; DNA: TGTGCCAGCAGCTGGGGACTAGCGGAACAGTTCTTC; size: -; J: TRBJ2-1; D: TRBD2; V: TRBV28
CDR3: CASTMNRRGPLGYTF; DNA: TGTGCCAGCACGATGAACAGGAGGGGCCCCTTAGGCTACACCTTC; size: few; J: TRBJ1-2; D: -; V: TRBV28
CDR3: CASSIQPMVSDTQYF; DNA: TGTGCCAGTAGTATACAGCCTATGGTCTCAGATACGCAGTATTTT; size: -; J: TRBJ2-3; D: -; V: TRBV19
CDR3: CASSISWGPGYEQYF; DNA: TGTGCCAGTAGTATATCCTGGGGCCCGGGGTACGAGCAGTACTTC; size: once; J: TRBJ2-7; D: -; V: TRBV19
CDR3: CASKVRVADTQYF; DNA: TGTGCCAGTAAGGTTAGGGTGGCAGATACGCAGTATTTT; size: -; J: TRBJ2-3; D: -; V: TRBV6-5
CDR3: CASSLGLAGAADTQYF; DNA: TGTGCCAGCAGCTTAGGATTAGCGGGAGCTGCAGATACGCAGTATTTT; size: -; J: TRBJ2-3; D: TRBD2; V: TRBV11-3
CDR3: CASGRGGADTQYF; DNA: TGTGCCAGCGGTCGGGGGGGGGCAGATACGCAGTATTTT; size: -; J: TRBJ2-3; D: TRBD2; V: TRBV27
CDR3: CASSIDGTPGAGYTF; DNA: TGTGCCAGTAGTATAGATGGGACCCCCGGCGCTGGCTACACCTTC; size: -; J: TRBJ1-2; D: -; V: TRBV19
CDR3: CASSQGGTGTSSAYEQYF; DNA: TGTGCCAGCAGCCAGGGGGGGACCGGGACTAGCAGCGCCTACGAGCAGTACTTC; size: -; J: TRBJ2-7; D: TRBD2; V: TRBV4-2
CDR3: CASSQGTSSYEQYF; DNA: TGTGCCAGCAGCCAGGGGACTAGCTCCTACGAGCAGTACTTC; size: -; J: TRBJ2-7; D: TRBD2; V: TRBV4-2
CDR3: CASSPGGTHTEAFF; DNA: TGTGCCAGCAGCCCCGGGGGGACGCACACTGAAGCTTTCTTT; size: -; J: TRBJ1-1; D: -; V: TRBV7-2
CDR3: CASSWTSGPSNEQFF; DNA: TGTGCCAGCAGCTGGACTAGCGGGCCCAGCAATGAGCAGTTCTTC; size: -; J: TRBJ2-1; D: TRBD2; V: TRBV7-2
CDR3: CASRRVDFSRETQYF; DNA: TGCGCCAGCAGGAGGGTCGATTTTTCTCGAGAGACCCAGTACTTC; size: -; J: TRBJ2-5; D: -; V: TRBV5-1
CDR3: CASSLTAVQETQYF; DNA: TGTGCCAGCAGCCTAACGGCAGTCCAGGAGACCCAGTACTTC; size: -; J: TRBJ2-5; D: -; V: TRBV7-3
CDR3: CASSPTGGMNTEAFF; DNA: TGCGCCAGCAGCCCTACCGGGGGGATGAACACTGAAGCTTTCTTT; size: -; J: TRBJ1-1; D: -; V: TRBV5-1
CDR3: CASSADLAGVATGTQYF; DNA: TGTGCCAGCAGCGCCGATTTAGCGGGAGTGGCGACAGGTACGCAGTATTTT; size: -; J: TRBJ2-3; D: TRBD2; V: TRBV9
CDR3: CSREREGHGEQFF; DNA: TGCAGCCGCGAGCGGGAGGGCCACGGTGAGCAGTTCTTC; size: few; J: TRBJ2-1; D: TRBD2; V: TRBV29-1
CDR3: CASSPGTATTNEKLFF; DNA: TGCGCCAGCAGCCCCGGGACAGCTACCACTAATGAAAAACTGTTTTTT; size: -; J: TRBJ1-4; D: TRBD1; V: TRBV5-1
CDR3: CASSLGPGQGTDTQYF; DNA: TGTGCCAGCAGCTTAGGCCCGGGACAGGGGACAGATACGCAGTATTTT; size: -; J: TRBJ2-3; D: TRBD1; V: TRBV11-2
CDR3: CASSDGTATNEKLFF; DNA: TGTGCCAGCAGTGACGGGACAGCAACTAATGAAAAACTGTTTTTT; size: -; J: TRBJ1-4; D: TRBD1; V: TRBV6-1
CDR3: CASSLPGTGSNQPQHF; DNA: TGCGCCAGCAGCTTGCCAGGGACAGGCAGTAATCAGCCCCAGCATTTT; size: once; J: TRBJ1-5; D: TRBD1; V: TRBV5-1
CDR3: CASSLSGPASFNEQFF; DNA: TGTGCCAGCAGCTTAAGTGGCCCCGCATCCTTCAATGAGCAGTTCTTC; size: -; J: TRBJ2-1; D: -; V: TRBV7-3